Each of the 28 T cell receptor beta chains below was sequenced from the same sample in a study of technical replicates of blood from a few donors. Generated by immunoSEQ multiplex PCR, the TCRdb table keeps only in-frame clones and is missing some. The sample shows about 80,000 clones, roughly 97% of them seen only once. The sequenced material came from T cells isolated from PBMCs. These receptors all come from a human donor in good health.

The rearrangement uses TRBV9 and TRBJ2-3; TRBD1 matches at 8 bases. Per germline, CDR1 SGDLS and CDR2 YYNGEE. Trimming at V came to 0 bases and at J to 5 bases, leaving 5 bases not matched to a gene. The CDR3 sequence is 15 residues long. The CDR3, as DNA: TGTGCCAGCAGCGTAGGCAGGGGGCAGGGAGATACGCAGTATTTT. Translated: CASSVGRGQGDTQYF.

This chain links TRBV5-4 with TRBJ2-7; D not resolved. Trimming shortened V by 4 bases and J by 0 bases, and 14 bases separated the two germline ends. Germline CDR1 SGHNT, CDR2 YYREEE (reference sequence). CDR3 length equals 15 residues. CDR3 bases: TGTGCCAGCAGCCTATCTTCCCTAACCTCCTACGAGCAGTACTTC. Translating it yields CASSLSSLTSYEQYF.

The CDR3 is CASSYNKRESRQETQYF. CDR3 in DNA: TGTGCCAGCTCATATAACAAGCGGGAGTCGCGACAAGAGACCCAGTACTTC. This rearrangement joins TRBV18 to TRBJ2-5; TRBD2 aligns across 8 bases. This CDR3 is 17 amino acids long. Germline V gene sequence: CDR1 KGHSH, CDR2 LQKENI. V shed 5 bases, J shed 2 bases, and the junction held 13 bases outside the gene matches.

This sequence joins TRBV5-1 and TRBJ2-3, with 11 bases fitting TRBD1. The CDR3 extends over 15 amino acids. After removal of 4 bases from V and 3 bases from J, the junction contained 4 bases not matched to a gene. Germline V gives CDR1 SGHRS, CDR2 YFSETQ. CDR3 coding DNA: TGCGCCAGCAGCACCCGGGACAGGGGGACAGATACGCAGTATTTT. This codes for CASSTRDRGTDTQYF.

This clone was picked up a small number of times. The genes are TRBV29-1 and TRBJ1-1; 12 nucleotides line up with TRBD1. V gave up 4 bases and J gave up 0 bases; unmatched junction bases: 3. Germline assignment: CDR1 SQVTM and CDR2 ANQGSEA. The CDR3 has 15 amino acids. CDR3 residues: CSVVGTGGLNTEAFF. Here the CDR3 DNA reads TGCAGCGTTGTAGGGACAGGGGGCCTGAACACTGAAGCTTTCTTT.

This chain links TRBV5-6 with TRBJ1-4; TRBD1 agrees at 7 bases. CDR1 and CDR2 (germline): SGHDT, YYEEEE. V dropped 1 base and J dropped 3; count of bases not matched to a gene: 9. This CDR3 has 17 residues. The CDR3 nucleotides are TGTGCCAGCAGCTTGTACAGGGGACCGATGGCTAATGAAAAACTGTTTTTT. Residues: CASSLYRGPMANEKLFF.

The chain links TRBV27 to TRBJ2-1; D may be TRBD2 (5 bases). The CDR3 sequence is 14 residues long. V was pared by 0 bases and J by 10 bases, with 13 bases between. Germline loops: CDR1 MNHEY, CDR2 SMNVEV (reference sequence). CDR3: CASSLSGVVGEQFF. CDR3 in DNA: TGTGCCAGCAGTTTATCGGGAGTGGTTGGGGAGCAGTTCTTC.

The chain has TRBV5-4 and TRBJ2-7, with a weak D call TRBD1 (7 bases). This CDR3 has 15 residues. Between the trimmed V and J ends, which lost 0 bases and 3 bases, there was a span of 13 bases. Germline loops: CDR1 SGHNT, CDR2 YYREEE (reference sequence). The CDR3: CASSLVAGGLYEQYF. CDR3 bases: TGTGCCAGCAGCTTGGTGGCAGGGGGGCTCTACGAGCAGTACTTC.

The rearrangement links TRBV4-2 to TRBJ2-1, with 9 bases matching TRBD2. Germline V CDR1 and CDR2: LGHNA, YNFKEQ. After removal of 1 base from V and 2 bases from J, the junction contained 3 bases not matched to a gene. The CDR3 runs 16 residues. CDR3 sequence reads: CASSQAGGGAYNEQFF. The CDR3 nucleotides read TGTGCCAGCAGCCAAGCTGGCGGGGGGGCCTACAATGAGCAGTTCTTC.

CDR3 DNA sequence: TGTGCCAGCAGAACCCGAGTGGGGGCTCAGGGGAACTATGGCTACACCTTC. Protein sequence: CASRTRVGAQGNYGYTF. V usage is TRBV11-2 and J usage is TRBJ1-2, with D possibly matching TRBD1 (6 bases). Germline CDR1 reads SGHAT; CDR2 reads FQNNGV. Trimming shortened V by 6 bases and J by 2 bases, and 22 bases separated the two germline ends. The length of the CDR3 is 17 residues.

This clone has a single count. CDR3 amino acids: CASSYSKAAFPETQYF. In DNA form, the CDR3 reads TGTGCCAGCAGTTACTCGAAGGCGGCGTTCCCCGAGACCCAGTACTTC. The chain couples TRBV6-5 to TRBJ2-5; the D is unclear. The CDR3 runs to 16 residues. Per germline, CDR1 MNHEY and CDR2 SVGAGI. V gave up 0 bases and J gave up 5 bases, with 16 bases separating them.

The chain joins TRBV28 to TRBJ2-3; 11 bases line up with TRBD2. Germline CDR1 reads MDHEN; CDR2 reads SYDVKM. J gave up 2 bases and V 3 bases, and 7 bases lay outside the gene matches. This CDR3 has 17 residues. Here the CDR3 reads CASSFPLGLADTDTQYF. The CDR3 DNA follows: TGTGCCAGCAGTTTTCCCTTGGGACTAGCGGACACAGATACGCAGTATTTT.

The V call is TRBV5-1, the J call TRBJ2-2, with a tentative D call TRBD2 (5 bases). CDR3 size: 16 residues. With 4 bases removed from V and 5 bases from J, the gap between germline ends came to 18 bases. Germline values: CDR1 SGHRS, CDR2 YFSETQ. CDR3 sequence reads: CASSITSSLSTGELFF. The CDR3 region has the DNA TGCGCCAGCAGCATAACTAGTTCGCTGTCGACCGGGGAGCTGTTTTTT.

This chain joins TRBV6-1 and TRBJ1-2, with TRBD1 identical over 9 bases. Germline CDR1 is MNHNS and CDR2 is SASEGT. The CDR3 loop spans 12 amino acids. V lost 8 bases and J lost 8; bases outside the gene matches: 6. The CDR3 DNA follows: TGTGCCAGCCTGGGACAGGGTCACGGCTACACCTTC. Protein product: CASLGQGHGYTF.

The chain carries TRBV7-9 and TRBJ2-3; 7 bases map to TRBD1. The V gene's germline CDR1 is SEHNR and CDR2 FQNEAQ (reference sequence). V trimming: 2 bases; J trimming: 6 bases; junction bases outside the gene matches: 8. This CDR3 has 15 amino acids. The CDR3 protein is CASSLKGASFDTQYF. The CDR3 nucleotides read TGTGCCAGCAGCTTAAAGGGGGCTAGCTTTGATACGCAGTATTTT. The full variable domain, rest sourced from reference TRBV7-9 and TRBJ2-3, is DTGVSQNPRHKITKRGQNVTFRCDPISEHNRLYWYRQTLGQGPEFLTYFQNEAQLEKSRLLSDRFSAERPKGSFSTLEIQRTEQGDSAMYLCASSLKGASFDTQYFGPGTRLTVL.

The chain uses TRBV29-1 and TRBJ2-1; TRBD1 matches at 8 bases. CDR1 and CDR2 (germline): SQVTM, ANQGSEA. The trim removed 8 bases at V and 2 bases at J, leaving 5 bases unmatched. CDR3 size: 13 residues. The CDR3 DNA reads as TGCAGCACACGGACAGGGACCTACAATGAGCAGTTCTTC. Its translation is CSTRTGTYNEQFF.

In its sample, this clone was seen once. The chain links TRBV28 to TRBJ1-2; 8 nucleotides line up with TRBD1. V dropped 3 bases and J dropped 6; count of bases not matched to a gene: 6. The V gene's germline CDR1 is MDHEN and CDR2 SYDVKM. The CDR3 is 14 residues long. The CDR3 sequence: CASSLITGGDGYTF. In DNA, the CDR3 is TGTGCCAGCAGTTTGATCACAGGGGGAGATGGCTACACCTTC.

The chain carries TRBV11-3 and TRBJ1-4, with 9 positions matching TRBD1. J was trimmed by 7 bases and V by 5 bases; bases with no gene match: 5. This CDR3 has 14 residues. Looked up from germline, CDR1 is SGHNT and CDR2 is YENEEA. CDR3 protein: CASSQDRGSEKLFF. Written as DNA, the CDR3 is TGTGCCAGCAGCCAGGACAGGGGATCTGAAAAACTGTTTTTT.

This sequence joins TRBV6-1 and TRBJ1-5; the match to TRBD1 covers 10 bases. The junction had 6 bases not matched to a gene; V was cut back by 4 bases and J by 3 bases. The CDR3 loop spans 16 amino acids. Germline CDR1 MNHNS, CDR2 SASEGT. This CDR3 is CASSAMTGGFNQPQHF. Here the CDR3 DNA reads TGTGCCAGCAGTGCCATGACAGGGGGCTTCAATCAGCCCCAGCATTTT.

The rearrangement joins TRBV5-1 to TRBJ1-2; 9 bases line up with TRBD1. Per the germline V gene, CDR1 is SGHRS and CDR2 is YFSETQ. The J segment lost 3 bases and the V segment lost 4 bases, leaving 4 bases of the junction unmatched. This CDR3 contains 14 residues. CDR3 in amino acids: CASSPTGGYYGYTF. CDR3 sequence (DNA): TGCGCCAGCAGCCCAACAGGGGGCTACTATGGCTACACCTTC.

This rearrangement joins TRBV7-8 to TRBJ2-1; TRBD2 aligns across 8 bases. In germline, CDR1 is SGHVS, CDR2 FQNEAQ. V trimming: 5 bases; J trimming: 6 bases; junction bases outside the gene matches: 9. This CDR3 contains 15 residues. The chain's CDR3 is CASSPFSGDGNEQFF. The CDR3 nucleotides read TGTGCCAGCAGCCCATTTAGCGGGGATGGCAATGAGCAGTTCTTC.

This chain connects TRBV7-8 to TRBJ1-4; 7 nucleotides align to TRBD1. The CDR3 contains 16 residues. V dropped 3 bases and J dropped 0; count of bases not matched to a gene: 4. CDR1 and CDR2 (germline): SGHVS, FQNEAQ. The CDR3 sequence: CASSFRRGSTNEKLFF. The CDR3 DNA sequence: TGTGCCAGCAGCTTTCGCAGGGGGTCAACTAATGAAAAACTGTTTTTT.

With regard to this clone: The sample has other DNA sequences that encode this CDR3 too. The chain is built from TRBV6-5 and TRBJ1-1; weak D call: TRBD1 (5 bases). The V end was cut by 0 bases, the J end by 4 bases, with 9 bases between. The CDR3 length is 14 residues. The germline V gene encodes CDR1 MNHEY and CDR2 SVGAGI. CDR3 sequence reads: CASSYSPGGTEAFF. CDR3 DNA: TGTGCCAGCAGTTACTCGCCCGGGGGCACTGAAGCTTTCTTT.

This chain links TRBV5-1 with TRBJ2-7; 16 nucleotides line up with TRBD2. After removal of 0 bases from V and 3 bases from J, the junction contained 6 bases not matched to a gene. The CDR3 covers 18 residues. Germline loops: CDR1 SGHRS, CDR2 YFSETQ. The CDR3 reads CASSLAGLAGGPDYEQYF. In DNA, the CDR3 is TGCGCCAGCAGCTTGGCGGGACTAGCGGGAGGGCCGGACTACGAGCAGTACTTC.

The CDR3 is CASRGDLTGTYEQYF. DNA of the CDR3: TGTGCCAGCAGAGGAGACTTGACAGGAACCTACGAGCAGTACTTC. The chain joins TRBV6-1 to TRBJ2-7, with D possibly being TRBD1 (6 bases). There are 15 residues in the CDR3. The V gene lost 6 bases and the J gene lost 2 bases, with 17 bases spanning the gap. CDR1 is MNHNS, CDR2 SASEGT, per germline.

The rearrangement links TRBV18 to TRBJ2-3, with unresolved D. Per the germline V gene, CDR1 is KGHSH and CDR2 is LQKENI. V was shortened by 2 bases and J by 3 bases, with 3 bases between the two germline ends. The CDR3 spans 12 residues. The CDR3: CASSPTTDTQYF. CDR3 DNA sequence: TGTGCCAGCTCACCAACAACAGATACGCAGTATTTT.

The gene calls are TRBV5-1 and TRBJ2-6, with D unresolved. The length of the CDR3 is 17 residues. Trimming pared 0 bases from V and 4 bases from J, leaving 14 bases between. Germline CDR1 reads SGHRS; CDR2 reads YFSETQ. This CDR3 reads CASSLGSSGEGANVLTF. DNA of the CDR3: TGCGCCAGCAGCTTGGGGTCCTCGGGTGAAGGGGCCAACGTCCTGACTTTC.

The gene calls are TRBV29-1 and TRBJ2-3; the D gene is possibly TRBD2 (6 bases). V lost 6 bases, J lost 5 bases, and 12 bases lay in between. This CDR3 is built from 12 residues. Germline assignment: CDR1 SQVTM and CDR2 ANQGSEA. Here the CDR3 DNA reads TGCAGCGTACAGCAGGGAGGAGATACGCAGTATTTT. Protein: CSVQQGGDTQYF.